A single sample is the source of the 8 T cell receptor beta chains below, sequenced in a study of blood T cell repertoires in COVID-19. TCRdb's copy holds only in-frame clones and misses some; the assay was immunoSEQ multiplex PCR. The sample has approximately 160,000 clones, more than 85% seen once; the top ten hold roughly 2.1%. The specimen sequenced was peripheral blood. Receptor source: a woman aged 60 to 75 with COVID-19, enrolled during active disease.

The V gene is TRBV12-3 or TRBV12-4, the J gene TRBJ1-1, with D maybe TRBD1 (6 bases). The germline V and J ends were trimmed by 7 bases and 6 bases, with 15 bases remaining between them. The length of the CDR3 is 13 residues. The CDR3 coding sequence is TGTGCCAGCACCGTCGACAGGCGGGCTGAAGCTTTCTTT. Encoded protein: CASTVDRRAEAFF.

The CDR3 DNA reads as TGTGCCAGCAGTTACGACGGAGACTATGGCTACACCTTC. Translated: CASSYDGDYGYTF. The rearrangement uses TRBV6-6 and TRBJ1-2; D unresolved. V was clipped by 2 bases and J by 3 bases, with 7 bases between them. Germline V gives CDR1 MNHNY, CDR2 SVGAGI (reference sequence). This CDR3 has 13 residues.

This clone has a handful of counts. This sequence joins TRBV18 and TRBJ1-1; 8 nucleotides agree with TRBD1. Germline-derived CDR1 and CDR2 are KGHSH and LQKENI. The CDR3 spans 16 residues. Losses at the gene ends were 3 bases for V and 1 base for J; bases not matched to a gene: 7. The CDR3 region is CASSPPGQGENTEAFF. The CDR3 DNA is TGTGCCAGCTCACCCCCCGGACAGGGTGAGAACACTGAAGCTTTCTTT.

V and J are TRBV19 and TRBJ2-5; the D gene is possibly TRBD1 (6 bases). Trimming took off 4 bases at V and 2 bases at J, with 8 bases between the two ends. The CDR3 totals 13 residues. CDR1 and CDR2 (germline): LNHDA, SQIVND (reference sequence). The CDR3 reads CASSTGQQETQYF. DNA of the CDR3: TGTGCCAGTAGTACCGGACAGCAAGAGACCCAGTACTTC.

The chain couples TRBV7-3 to TRBJ1-1; D unclear. The CDR3 sequence is 13 residues long. The V end lost 5 bases, the J end lost 0 bases, and 7 bases lay between the germline ends. Per germline, CDR1 SGHTA and CDR2 FQGTGA. The CDR3 coding sequence is TGTGCCAGCAGCACCACAGTGAACACTGAAGCTTTCTTT. Protein product: CASSTTVNTEAFF.

The chain couples TRBV7-2 to TRBJ2-7; 8 nucleotides align to TRBD1. V was clipped by 5 bases and J by 2 bases; unmatched bases: 5. Germline CDR1 is SGHTA and CDR2 is FQGNSA. CDR3 length: 14 amino acids. The CDR3 bases are TGTGCCAGCAGCGCAAGGACAGGGCCCTACGAGCAGTACTTC. It encodes CASSARTGPYEQYF.

The rearrangement joins TRBV7-8 to TRBJ1-1; 8 nucleotides align to TRBD1. Germline V gene data show CDR1 as SGHVS and CDR2 as FQNEAQ. The trim removed 2 bases at V and 4 bases at J, leaving 12 bases unmatched. The CDR3 has 17 residues. CDR3 DNA sequence: TGTGCCAGCAGCTTACCGGGACAGGCAACCGAGGGCACTGAAGCTTTCTTT. Its translation: CASSLPGQATEGTEAFF.

The chain has TRBV6-5 and TRBJ1-2, with no clear D. The CDR3 runs to 13 residues. Trimming shortened V by 3 bases and J by 3 bases, and 8 bases separated the two germline ends. Germline CDR1 MNHEY, CDR2 SVGAGI. The CDR3 reads CASSYYGYYGYTF. CDR3 DNA: TGTGCCAGCAGTTATTACGGGTACTATGGCTACACCTTC.